The 3 T cell receptor beta chains presented below share a single source sample, sequenced in a study of OX40 agonist ivuxolimab in advanced cancers. The protocol used for the library was the immunoSEQ multiplex PCR assay. The source is immuneACCESS, and TCRdb retained only in-frame sequences with V and J called. Part of the clones is not carried over; for the studies checked, unresolved V genes explain less than half of this, and the remainder is unexplained. This sample holds some 97,000 clones; around 90% were observed only once. The leading ten clones occupy about 0.16% of the sample. The source was CD4+ or CD8+ T cells sorted from blood, collected in a trial of the OX40 agonist ivuxolimab. The receptors derive from an adult with an advanced solid tumor such as melanoma, head and neck, liver or kidney cancer.

The chain combines TRBV18 with TRBJ2-3; the D is unclear. The CDR3 has 12 residues. V lost 3 bases, J lost 5 bases, and 6 bases lay in between. CDR1 is KGHSH and CDR2 is LQKENI in the germline V gene. Written as DNA, the CDR3 is TGTGCCAGCTCACCGTCGGAAGATACGCAGTATTTT. The encoded protein is CASSPSEDTQYF.

J is TRBJ2-6 and V is TRBV5-1; no reliable D call. The V gene lost 1 base and the J gene lost 0 bases, with 5 bases spanning the gap. The germline V gene has CDR1 SGHRS and CDR2 YFSETQ. There are 15 residues in the CDR3. Here the CDR3 reads CASSLMNSGANVLTF. The CDR3 DNA reads as TGCGCCAGCAGCTTGATGAACTCTGGGGCCAACGTCCTGACTTTC. Filled out from reference TRBV5-1 and TRBJ2-6, the complete variable domain reads KAGVTQTPRYLIKTRGQQVTLSCSPISGHRSVSWYQQTPGQGLQFLFEYFSETQRNKGNFPGRFSGRQFSNSRSEMNVSTLELGDSALYLCASSLMNSGANVLTFGAGSRLTVL.

The V gene is TRBV6-4, the J gene TRBJ2-1; 10 bases are a match to TRBD1. Germline CDR1 and CDR2: MRHNA and SNTAGT. The ends lost 4 bases at V and 9 bases at J; junction bases unmatched: 9. This CDR3 spans 15 amino acids. In nucleotides, the CDR3 is TGTGCCAGCAGTGTTCAGGGACAGGGGTTAGGTGAGCAGTTCTTC. Translated, it gives CASSVQGQGLGEQFF.